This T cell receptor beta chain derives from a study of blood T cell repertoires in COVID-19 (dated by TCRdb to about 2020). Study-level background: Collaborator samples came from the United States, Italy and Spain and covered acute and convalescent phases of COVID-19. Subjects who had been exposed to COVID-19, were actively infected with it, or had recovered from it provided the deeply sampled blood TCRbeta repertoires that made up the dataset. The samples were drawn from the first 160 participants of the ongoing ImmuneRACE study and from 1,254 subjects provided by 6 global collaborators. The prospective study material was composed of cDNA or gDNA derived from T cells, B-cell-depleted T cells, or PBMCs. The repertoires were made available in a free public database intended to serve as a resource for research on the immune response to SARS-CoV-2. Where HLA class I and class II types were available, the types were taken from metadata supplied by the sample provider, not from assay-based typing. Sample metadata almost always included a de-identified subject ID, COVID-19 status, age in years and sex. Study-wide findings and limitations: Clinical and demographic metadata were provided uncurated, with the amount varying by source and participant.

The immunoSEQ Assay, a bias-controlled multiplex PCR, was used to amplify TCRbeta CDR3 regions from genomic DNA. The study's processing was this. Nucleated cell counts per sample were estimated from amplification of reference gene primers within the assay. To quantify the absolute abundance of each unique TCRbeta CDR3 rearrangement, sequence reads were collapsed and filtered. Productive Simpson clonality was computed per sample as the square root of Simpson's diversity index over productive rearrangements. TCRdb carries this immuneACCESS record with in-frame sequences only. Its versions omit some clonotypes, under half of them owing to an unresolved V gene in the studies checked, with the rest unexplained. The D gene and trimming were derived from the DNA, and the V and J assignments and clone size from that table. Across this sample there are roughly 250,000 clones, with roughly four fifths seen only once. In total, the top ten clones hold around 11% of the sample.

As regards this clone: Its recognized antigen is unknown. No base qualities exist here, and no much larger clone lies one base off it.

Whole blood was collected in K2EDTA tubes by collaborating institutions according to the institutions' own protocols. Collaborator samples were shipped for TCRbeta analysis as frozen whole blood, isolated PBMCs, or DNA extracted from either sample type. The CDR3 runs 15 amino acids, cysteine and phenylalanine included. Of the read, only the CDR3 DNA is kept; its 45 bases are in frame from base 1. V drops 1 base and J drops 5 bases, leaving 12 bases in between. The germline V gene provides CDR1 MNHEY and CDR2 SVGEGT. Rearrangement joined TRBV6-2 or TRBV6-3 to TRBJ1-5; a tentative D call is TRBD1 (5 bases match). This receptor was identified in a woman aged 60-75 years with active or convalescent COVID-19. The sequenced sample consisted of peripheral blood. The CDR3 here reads CASSYWGRGDQPQHF. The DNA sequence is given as TGTGCCAGCAGTTACTGGGGCCGGGGGGATCAGCCCCAGCATTTT.